This T cell receptor beta chain was observed in a study of regulatory T cells in long-lasting Graves disease. Whole-study results and caveats: Comparison showed that persistent patients shared more public clonotypes (about 3,000) than new patients (approximately 930). Persistent Graves' patients showed reduced TCR diversity versus newly diagnosed patients.

The authors built TCR beta libraries using iRepertoire HTBI primers and Arm-PCR of CDR3 regions. As processed by the authors: Identification across samples found more than 55 TRBV and some 15 TRBJ segments. TCRdb re-called the multiplex PCR reads through MiXCR, storing one row per CDR3 protein. The V and J calls come from TCRdb's annotation, not from the publication. The sample carries some 230,000 distinct CDR3 sequences, about 18% recorded once. As to time point: newly diagnosed GD, antithyroid drugs for less than 3 months. PBMCs provided the RNA from which the TCR library was made. The patients were enrolled through endocrinology in Xi'an, China. This CDR3 has 13 amino acids. The germline V gene has CDR1 MNHEY and CDR2 SVGAGI. V gave up 0 bases and J gave up 6 bases, with 8 bases separating them. Comment on this clonotype: Its specificity is unknown.

This material consisted of peripheral blood mononuclear cells (PBMCs), taken at new diagnosis, from a patient treated with antithyroid drugs. The chain has TRBV6-5 and TRBJ1-2, with a weak D call TRBD1 (5 bases). The receptor was derived from a female donor with Graves disease. In DNA, the CDR3 is TGTGCCAGCAGTTACTCAGGGGAGAATGGCTACACCTTC. Protein: CASSYSGENGYTF.